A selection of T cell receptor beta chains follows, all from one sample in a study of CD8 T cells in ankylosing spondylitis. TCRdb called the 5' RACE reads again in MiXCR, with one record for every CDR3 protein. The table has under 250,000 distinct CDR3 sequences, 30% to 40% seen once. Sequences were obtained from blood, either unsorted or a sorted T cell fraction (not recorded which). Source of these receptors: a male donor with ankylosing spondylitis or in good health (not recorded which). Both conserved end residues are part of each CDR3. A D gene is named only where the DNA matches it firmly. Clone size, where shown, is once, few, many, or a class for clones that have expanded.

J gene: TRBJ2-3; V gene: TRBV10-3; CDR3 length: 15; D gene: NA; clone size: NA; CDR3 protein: CAISEADSPEDTQYF
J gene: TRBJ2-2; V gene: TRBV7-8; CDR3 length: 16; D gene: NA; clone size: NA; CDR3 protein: CASGRLGDSNTGELFF
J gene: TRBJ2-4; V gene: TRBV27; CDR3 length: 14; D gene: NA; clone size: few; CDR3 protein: CASSLGGGQDIQYF
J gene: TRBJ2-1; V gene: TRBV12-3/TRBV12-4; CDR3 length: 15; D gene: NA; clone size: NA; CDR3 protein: CASKSGNLLGNEQFF
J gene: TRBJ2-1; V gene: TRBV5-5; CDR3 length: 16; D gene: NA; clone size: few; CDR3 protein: CASSLDTQGYSNEQFF
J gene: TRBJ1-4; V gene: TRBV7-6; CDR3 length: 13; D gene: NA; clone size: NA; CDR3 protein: CASSLDGGGKLFF
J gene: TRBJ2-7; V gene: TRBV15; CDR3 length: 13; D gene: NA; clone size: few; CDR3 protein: CATSRGTVYEQYF
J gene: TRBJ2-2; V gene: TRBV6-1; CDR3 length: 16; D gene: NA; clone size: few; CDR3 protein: CASSPGLPQRAGELFF
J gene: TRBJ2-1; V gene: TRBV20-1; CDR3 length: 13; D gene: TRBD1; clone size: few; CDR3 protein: CSAREQGAYEQFF
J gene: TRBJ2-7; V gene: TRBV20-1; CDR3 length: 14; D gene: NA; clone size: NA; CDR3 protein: CSAYVGGGGYEQYF
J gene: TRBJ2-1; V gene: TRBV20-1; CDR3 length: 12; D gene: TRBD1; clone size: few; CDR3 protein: CSASGTGDEQFF
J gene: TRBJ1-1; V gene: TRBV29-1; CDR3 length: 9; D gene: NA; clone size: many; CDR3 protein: CSVEGKAFF
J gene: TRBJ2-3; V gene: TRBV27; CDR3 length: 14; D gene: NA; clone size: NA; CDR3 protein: CASSFSGDTDTQYF
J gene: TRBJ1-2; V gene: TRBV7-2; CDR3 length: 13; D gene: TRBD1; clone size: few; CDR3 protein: CASSKDRNYGYTF
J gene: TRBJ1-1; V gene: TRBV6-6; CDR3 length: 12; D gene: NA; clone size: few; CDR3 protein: CASSGHNTEAFF
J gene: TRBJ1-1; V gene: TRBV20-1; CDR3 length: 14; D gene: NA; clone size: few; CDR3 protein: CSAQQRGLNTEAFF
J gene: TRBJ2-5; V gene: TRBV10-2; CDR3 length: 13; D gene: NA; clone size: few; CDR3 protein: CASSPQGLETQYF
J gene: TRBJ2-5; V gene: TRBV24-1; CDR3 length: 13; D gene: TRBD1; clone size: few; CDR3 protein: CANGTGYKRTQYF
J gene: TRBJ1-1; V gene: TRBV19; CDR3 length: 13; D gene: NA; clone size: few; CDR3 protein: CASSDTGYTEAFF
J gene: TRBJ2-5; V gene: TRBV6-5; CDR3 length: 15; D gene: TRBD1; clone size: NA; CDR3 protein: CASSWTGTGQETQYF
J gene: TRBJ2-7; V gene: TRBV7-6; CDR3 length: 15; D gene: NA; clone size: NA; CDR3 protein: CASSFSPGHLREQYF
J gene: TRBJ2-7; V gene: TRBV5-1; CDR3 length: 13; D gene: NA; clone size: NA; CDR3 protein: CASSLEGGPEQYF
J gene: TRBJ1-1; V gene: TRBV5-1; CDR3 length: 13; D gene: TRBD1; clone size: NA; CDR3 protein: CASAGQSNTEAFF
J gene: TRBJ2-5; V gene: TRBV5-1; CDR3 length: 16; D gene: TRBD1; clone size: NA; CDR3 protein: CASSSITKTGPETQYF
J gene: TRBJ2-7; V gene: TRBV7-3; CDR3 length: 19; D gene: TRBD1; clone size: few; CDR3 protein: CASSLTLRDRELLSYEQYF
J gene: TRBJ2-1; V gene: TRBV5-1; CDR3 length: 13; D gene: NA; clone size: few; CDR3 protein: CASSLERYNEQFF
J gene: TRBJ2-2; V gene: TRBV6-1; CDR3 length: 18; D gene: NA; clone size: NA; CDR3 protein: CASTRIPRQAPNTGELFF
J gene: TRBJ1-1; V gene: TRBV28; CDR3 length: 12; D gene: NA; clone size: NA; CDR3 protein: CASSLKTRAAFF
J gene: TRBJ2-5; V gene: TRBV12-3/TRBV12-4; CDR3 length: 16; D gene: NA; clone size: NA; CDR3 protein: CASSFPGRLSEETQYF
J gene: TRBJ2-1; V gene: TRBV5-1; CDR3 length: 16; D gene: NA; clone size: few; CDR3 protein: CASSLDGQSDYNEQFF
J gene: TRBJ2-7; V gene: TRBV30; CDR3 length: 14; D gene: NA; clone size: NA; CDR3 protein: CAWSVPGRDYEQYF
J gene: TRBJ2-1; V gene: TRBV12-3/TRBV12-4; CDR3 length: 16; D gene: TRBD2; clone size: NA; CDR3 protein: CASSLAGLGAYNEQFF
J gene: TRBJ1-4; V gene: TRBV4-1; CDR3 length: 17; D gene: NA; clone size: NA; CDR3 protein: CASSQDRSRRLNEKLFF
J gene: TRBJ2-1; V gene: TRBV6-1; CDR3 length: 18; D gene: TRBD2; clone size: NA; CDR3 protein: CASSRPLTGGPSDNEQFF
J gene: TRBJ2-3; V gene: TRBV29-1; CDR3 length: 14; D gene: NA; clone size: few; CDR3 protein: CSAEGRTYTDTQYF